These T cell receptor beta chains were read from a single sample in a study of blood T cell repertoires in COVID-19. The assay was immunoSEQ multiplex PCR, and TCRdb's table has in-frame clones only and misses some. The sample carries under 200,000 clones, 80% to 90% recorded once. Sequencing input: peripheral blood. These receptors were collected from a woman in her 70s with acute or convalescent COVID-19. Both conserved end residues are part of each CDR3. A D gene is named only where the DNA matches it firmly. Size values are once, few and many counts, or a class for expanded clones, and some rows have none.

v_call	clone_size	j_call	d_call	cdr3_length	cdr3_aa	cdr3_nt
TRBV19	few	TRBJ2-1	.	16	CASSSASANSYNEQFF	TGTGCCAGTAGTTCCGCTAGCGCCAACTCCTACAATGAGCAGTTCTTC
TRBV2	.	TRBJ1-1	.	12	CASTLMNTEAFF	TGTGCCAGCACCCTTATGAACACTGAAGCTTTCTTT
TRBV12-5	.	TRBJ2-3	TRBD2	13	CASGLVGLRTQYF	TGTGCTAGTGGTTTGGTGGGACTACGGACGCAGTATTTT
TRBV5-4	.	TRBJ1-2	.	16	CASSFFPDNPNYGYTF	TGTGCCAGCAGCTTTTTCCCGGACAACCCTAACTATGGCTACACCTTC
TRBV19	.	TRBJ1-5	TRBD1	17	CASRAGPWDRVYQPQHF	TGTGCCAGCAGGGCGGGGCCCTGGGACAGGGTTTATCAGCCCCAGCATTTT
TRBV6-1	once	TRBJ2-5	TRBD2	16	CASSERLAGVEETQYF	TGTGCCAGCAGTGAGCGACTAGCGGGAGTTGAAGAGACCCAGTACTTC
TRBV4-3	.	TRBJ1-3	.	17	CASSQDGGRTTGNTIYF	TGCGCCAGCAGCCAAGATGGCGGCAGAACAACTGGAAACACCATATATTTT
TRBV2	.	TRBJ1-2	.	14	CASSESPRTYGYTF	TGTGCCAGCAGTGAGAGCCCCCGAACCTATGGCTACACCTTC
TRBV6-2/TRBV6-3	.	TRBJ1-5	.	15	CASSPGGGGNQPQHF	TGTGCCAGCAGCCCGGGGGGGGGAGGCAATCAGCCCCAGCATTTT
TRBV2	.	TRBJ1-5	TRBD1	13	CASDRVSNQPQHF	TGTGCCAGCGACAGGGTGAGCAATCAGCCCCAGCATTTT
TRBV14	.	TRBJ2-3	.	16	CASSPAQRTSTDTQYF	TGTGCCAGCAGCCCCGCCCAAAGAACTAGCACAGATACGCAGTATTTT
TRBV7-2	.	TRBJ1-2	.	13	CASSLAQGYGYTF	TGTGCCAGCAGCTTAGCCCAGGGCTATGGCTACACCTTC
TRBV10-3	.	TRBJ1-5	.	14	CAISAISGYQPQHF	TGTGCCATCAGTGCTATCTCGGGGTATCAGCCCCAGCATTTT